This T cell receptor beta chain originates from a study of shared clonotypes between healthy human individuals. This CDR3 comprises 18 residues. Germline trimming cut 6 bases from V and 4 bases from J; bases unmatched to any gene: 11. Germline-derived CDR1 and CDR2 are MNHEY and SMNVEV (reference sequence). Only in-frame clones appear in the TCRdb table, and some are missing; sequencing was by immunoSEQ multiplex PCR. The sample contains about 600,000 clones, less than 98% of which appear only once. Sequenced sample: naive CD4+ T cells sorted from blood. The subset was: CD45RA+ positively selected. The chain joins TRBV27 to TRBJ2-3, with 15 nucleotides matching TRBD2. The TCR originated in a young woman in good health. The CDR3 region is CASSRRGLAGGFPDTQYF. The CDR3 nucleotides read TGTGCCAGCAGCCGCAGGGGACTAGCGGGAGGATTCCCAGATACGCAGTATTTT.